These 31 T cell receptor beta chains share one sample of origin, sequenced in a study of blood T cell repertoires in COVID-19. The repertoire was sequenced with immunoSEQ multiplex PCR; TCRdb's copy has only in-frame clones and lacks some. The repertoire holds about 68,000 clones, with approximately 80% as singletons. Material: peripheral blood. The receptors come from a human donor in a cohort sampled during active COVID-19.

This chain connects TRBV5-1 to TRBJ1-3; possible D gene TRBD1, 5 bases. Trimming pared 0 bases from V and 2 bases from J, leaving 9 bases between. Germline CDR1 and CDR2: SGHRS and YFSETQ. The CDR3 totals 15 residues. Written as DNA, the CDR3 is TGCGCCAGCAGCTTGGGCAGGGCTCCTGGAAACACCATATATTTT. Translated: CASSLGRAPGNTIYF.

This clone was detected only a few times. The chain joins TRBV9 to TRBJ2-1; 8 bases line up with TRBD2. The ends lost 1 base at V and 3 bases at J; junction bases unmatched: 3. The CDR3 runs to 15 residues. Germline V gene sequence: CDR1 SGDLS, CDR2 YYNGEE. CDR3 coding DNA: TGTGCCAGCAGCGTATTGGCGGGGGGCTACAATGAGCAGTTCTTC. Its translation: CASSVLAGGYNEQFF.

This clone was observed once. The chain uses TRBV5-1 and TRBJ2-2; perhaps TRBD1 as D (6 bases). V was pared by 2 bases and J by 2 bases, with 10 bases between. CDR1 is SGHRS, CDR2 YFSETQ, per germline. This CDR3 contains 15 residues. CDR3 amino acids: CASSFGRGNTGELFF. CDR3 DNA: TGCGCCAGCAGCTTTGGCAGGGGTAACACCGGGGAGCTGTTTTTT.

The V and J genes are TRBV6-2 or TRBV6-3 and TRBJ2-2; no clear D gene. V lost 2 bases, J lost 3 bases, and 10 bases lay in between. The CDR3 contains 15 residues. CDR1 MNHEY and CDR2 SVGEGT come from the germline V gene. CDR3 nucleotide sequence: TGTGCCAGCAGTTACGTCGTTGTTGACACCGGGGAGCTGTTTTTT. Translation: CASSYVVVDTGELFF.

The chain recombines TRBV19 with TRBJ1-1; TRBD1 might be the D (6 bases). The ends were cut back, 0 bases at V and 5 bases at J, with 10 bases in the middle. CDR3 length: 14 amino acids. CDR1 LNHDA and CDR2 SQIVND come from the germline V gene (reference sequence). CDR3 protein: CASSIDRGRTEAFF. In DNA, the CDR3 is TGTGCCAGTAGTATAGACAGGGGTAGGACTGAAGCTTTCTTT.

The chain recombines TRBV5-6 with TRBJ1-1; TRBD1 might be the D (5 bases). The CDR3 spans 16 residues. V dropped 2 bases and J dropped 3 bases, with 17 bases sitting between them. Germline lookup yields CDR1 SGHDT and CDR2 YYEEEE. The CDR3 DNA reads TGTGCCAGCAGCTTTTTCAGGGAAGTCTTGGACACTGAAGCTTTCTTT. Translation gives CASSFFREVLDTEAFF. The whole variable domain, filled in from reference TRBV5-6 and TRBJ1-1, reads DAGVTQSPTHLIKTRGQQVTLRCSPKSGHDTVSWYQQALGQGPQFIFQYYEEEERQRGNFPDRFSGHQFPNYSSELNVNALLLGDSALYLCASSFFREVLDTEAFFGQGTRLTVV.

The chain combines TRBV7-2 with TRBJ2-5; TRBD2 might be the D (7 bases). Germline loops: CDR1 SGHTA, CDR2 FQGNSA. This CDR3 region has 14 residues. V lost 5 bases and J 6 bases, leaving 16 bases between the germline ends. CDR3 residues: CASSPWAGAKTQYF. CDR3 nucleotides: TGTGCCAGCAGCCCCTGGGCGGGGGCGAAGACCCAGTACTTC.

In nucleotides, the CDR3 is TGTGCCAGCAGCCAAGACTCCCGGACAGCCTCAACTAATGAAAAACTGTTTTTT. Protein sequence: CASSQDSRTASTNEKLFF. The chain is built from TRBV4-2 and TRBJ1-4; a possible D gene is TRBD1 (6 bases). CDR3 size: 18 residues. Germline V gene lookup returns CDR1 LGHNA and CDR2 YNFKEQ. The V end lost 0 bases, the J end lost 0 bases, and 14 bases lay between the germline ends.

The chain recombines TRBV6-6 with TRBJ1-5; D gene unclear. CDR1 is MNHNY and CDR2 is SVGAGI in the germline V gene (reference sequence). V dropped 2 bases and J dropped 3 bases, with 5 bases sitting between them. This CDR3 spans 13 amino acids. The DNA for the CDR3 is TGTGCCAGCAGTTACGGACTCAATCAGCCCCAGCATTTT. It is translated as CASSYGLNQPQHF.

The chain's CDR3 is CASSAVTDTQYF. The CDR3, as DNA: TGTGCCAGCAGCGCGGTAACAGATACGCAGTATTTT. The chain couples TRBV11-2 to TRBJ2-3; D ambiguous. There are 12 residues in the CDR3. V lost 5 bases and J 3 bases, leaving 6 bases between the germline ends. The V gene's germline CDR1 is SGHAT and CDR2 FQNNGV.

This clone is a singleton in its sample. The chain uses TRBV18 and TRBJ2-3, with 11 bases fitting TRBD1. The V gene end was trimmed by 2 bases and the J gene end by 1 base; junction bases not matched to a gene: 5. The CDR3 totals 17 residues. Germline CDR1 reads KGHSH; CDR2 reads LQKENI. The CDR3 DNA is TGTGCCAGCTCACCAACGGACAGGGGGCTTCGCACAGATACGCAGTATTTT. Amino acid sequence: CASSPTDRGLRTDTQYF. The whole variable domain, remainder taken from reference TRBV18 and TRBJ2-3, is NAGVMQNPRHLVRRRGQEARLRCSPMKGHSHVYWYRQLPEEGLKFMVYLQKENIIDESGMPKERFSAEFPKEGPSILRIQQVVRGDSAAYFCASSPTDRGLRTDTQYFGPGTRLTVL.

This clone was counted a single time. This chain joins TRBV14 and TRBJ2-7; 10 bases align to TRBD1. Germline V CDR1 and CDR2: SGHDN, FVKESK. Trimming at V came to 6 bases and at J to 4 bases, leaving 3 bases not matched to a gene. This CDR3 contains 13 residues. CDR3 residues: CASRRQGAYEQYF. DNA of the CDR3: TGTGCCAGCAGGAGACAGGGGGCTTACGAGCAGTACTTC.

This clone was picked up one time. V and J are TRBV2 and TRBJ2-5, with TRBD2 matching 10 bases. The CDR3 is 15 amino acids. Germline V gene data show CDR1 as SNHLY and CDR2 as FYNNEI. The trim removed 4 bases at V and 2 bases at J, leaving 4 bases unmatched. The CDR3 sequence is CASSVPAGGQETQYF. CDR3 nucleotides: TGTGCCAGCAGTGTCCCAGCGGGGGGGCAAGAGACCCAGTACTTC.

This chain uses TRBV5-4 with TRBJ2-5; the match to TRBD2 covers 8 bases. CDR1 is SGHNT and CDR2 is YYREEE in the germline V gene (reference sequence). Trimming took 4 bases from V and 3 from J; bases not matched to a gene: 8. CDR3 length: 15 residues. CDR3: CASSRVLAGKETQYF. The CDR3 DNA reads TGTGCCAGCAGCCGCGTCCTAGCGGGTAAAGAGACCCAGTACTTC.

The chain recombines TRBV12-3 or TRBV12-4 with TRBJ1-5; 9 bases line up with TRBD1. V shed 6 bases and J 5 bases; nucleotides not matched to a gene: 2. This CDR3 is built from 13 residues. Here the CDR3 DNA reads TGTGCCAGCAGGGGACAGGGTGATCAGCCCCAGCATTTT. Residues: CASRGQGDQPQHF.

The rearrangement joins TRBV6-4 to TRBJ1-4; maybe TRBD1 (6 bases). With 5 bases removed from V and 5 bases from J, the gap between germline ends came to 9 bases. The CDR3 is 13 amino acids. Germline V lookup: CDR1 MRHNA, CDR2 SNTAGT. CDR3 DNA sequence: TGTGCCAGCAGTCGCGACAGGAATGAAAAACTGTTTTTT. This translates into CASSRDRNEKLFF.

The sample holds a few counts of this clone. V usage is TRBV7-3 and J usage is TRBJ1-1; 7 bases are a match to TRBD1. V was pared by 2 bases and J by 5 bases, with 14 bases of the junction left unmatched. The length of the CDR3 is 17 residues. Germline CDR1 and CDR2: SGHTA and FQGTGA. CDR3 DNA sequence: TGTGCCAGCAGCTTATTCCCATTGGGGGCAGGGGGAACTGAAGCTTTCTTT. Its translation is CASSLFPLGAGGTEAFF.

V is TRBV7-2 and J is TRBJ2-5; 13 bases match TRBD2. The CDR3 loop spans 15 amino acids. Looked up from germline, CDR1 is SGHTA and CDR2 is FQGNSA. With V trimmed by 4 bases and J by 4 bases, 3 bases remained unmatched. The CDR3 spells CASSWTSGGGETQYF. The CDR3, as DNA: TGTGCCAGCAGCTGGACTAGCGGGGGAGGAGAGACCCAGTACTTC.

This rearrangement joins TRBV2 to TRBJ1-6; D may be TRBD1 (5 bases). Trimming took 4 bases from V and 5 from J, leaving 12 bases between them. This CDR3 is built from 15 residues. Germline lookup yields CDR1 SNHLY and CDR2 FYNNEI. CDR3 protein: CASSARTGDNSPLHF. For the CDR3, the DNA is TGTGCCAGCAGTGCGCGGACGGGGGATAATTCACCCCTCCACTTT.

The V call is TRBV28, the J call TRBJ2-1; perhaps TRBD2 as D (5 bases). Germline V gene data show CDR1 as MDHEN and CDR2 as SYDVKM. This CDR3 contains 15 residues. V lost 5 bases and J lost 1, with 12 bases in between. Here the CDR3 reads CASSADLRSYNEQFF. The CDR3 DNA is TGTGCCAGCAGTGCGGACTTACGTTCCTACAATGAGCAGTTCTTC.

This chain connects TRBV19 to TRBJ2-6; no clear D. The V and J ends lost 0 bases and 3 bases respectively, with 9 bases between them. Germline-derived CDR1 and CDR2 are LNHDA and SQIVND (reference sequence). This CDR3 comprises 16 residues. The CDR3 spells CASSIDPGGGANVLTF. CDR3 DNA: TGTGCCAGTAGTATAGATCCAGGTGGTGGGGCCAACGTCCTGACTTTC.

The chain joins TRBV7-9 to TRBJ2-3; possible D gene TRBD2, 6 bases. Trimming left V 5 bases short and J 4 bases short, with 16 bases between. The CDR3 length is 15 residues. Germline lookup yields CDR1 SEHNR and CDR2 FQNEAQ (reference sequence). The DNA of the CDR3 is TGTGCCAGCAGCCCGGGGCGGGGCCCTCCAGATACGCAGTATTTT. This translates into CASSPGRGPPDTQYF. Variable domain in full (rest from reference TRBV7-9 and TRBJ2-3): DTGVSQNPRHKITKRGQNVTFRCDPISEHNRLYWYRQTLGQGPEFLTYFQNEAQLEKSRLLSDRFSAERPKGSFSTLEIQRTEQGDSAMYLCASSPGRGPPDTQYFGPGTRLTVL.

The chain links TRBV5-1 to TRBJ1-1; TRBD1 agrees at 8 bases. The germline gives CDR1 SGHRS, CDR2 YFSETQ. This CDR3 has 13 residues. Unmatched junction bases numbered 3, after V lost 7 bases and J lost 1 base. The CDR3 nucleotides read TGCGCCAGCGGGGACAGGACGAACACTGAAGCTTTCTTT. It translates to CASGDRTNTEAFF.

The rearrangement uses TRBV28 and TRBJ2-7, with D possibly being TRBD2 (5 bases). Trimming left V 3 bases short and J 4 bases short, with 16 bases between. Germline V CDR1 and CDR2: MDHEN, SYDVKM. The CDR3 is made up of 15 amino acids. DNA for the CDR3: TGTGCCAGCAGTTTCCCCATGGGAGCGATTTACGAGCAGTACTTC. This translates into CASSFPMGAIYEQYF.

The CDR3 DNA reads TGTGCCAGCAGTTCCACTAGCGCTAGCTCCTACAATGAGCAGTTCTTC. Protein product: CASSSTSASSYNEQFF. V and J are TRBV6-2 or TRBV6-3 and TRBJ2-1; 7 bases line up with TRBD2. V trimming: 4 bases; J trimming: 0 bases; junction bases outside the gene matches: 6. This CDR3 is 16 amino acids long. Germline lookup yields CDR1 MNHEY and CDR2 SVGEGT.

The table lists this clone with a few counts. V usage is TRBV7-2 and J usage is TRBJ1-2; no clear D gene. Per the germline V gene, CDR1 is SGHTA and CDR2 is FQGNSA. The CDR3 totals 15 residues. Trimming cost V 1 base and J 5 bases, with 14 bases left between them. The chain's CDR3 is CASSLGAGPTYGYTF. CDR3 bases: TGTGCCAGCAGCTTAGGGGCGGGCCCAACGTATGGCTACACCTTC. The whole variable domain, remainder taken from reference TRBV7-2 and TRBJ1-2, is GAGVSQSPSNKVTEKGKDVELRCDPISGHTALYWYRQSLGQGLEFLIYFQGNSAPDKSGLPSDRFSAERTGGSVSTLTIQRTQQEDSAVYLCASSLGAGPTYGYTFGSGTRLTVV.

For the CDR3, the DNA is TGTGCCAGTTCAAAAAGGAGGACAGGGGGCACCGGGGAGCTGTTTTTT. It translates to CASSKRRTGGTGELFF. The chain couples TRBV28 to TRBJ2-2, with TRBD1 matching over 10 bases. This CDR3 has 16 residues. The V gene's germline CDR1 is MDHEN and CDR2 SYDVKM. J was trimmed by 4 bases and V by 9 bases; bases with no gene match: 11.

The chain employs TRBV28 and TRBJ1-2, with D possibly matching TRBD1 (5 bases). The CDR3 extends over 15 amino acids. The germline gives CDR1 MDHEN, CDR2 SYDVKM. V dropped 3 bases and J dropped 8 bases, with 19 bases sitting between them. The CDR3 is CASSFVGRGNMGYTF. The CDR3 nucleotides are TGTGCCAGCAGTTTCGTGGGGAGGGGAAACATGGGCTACACCTTC.

This rearrangement joins TRBV7-9 to TRBJ2-7; D is unclear. The CDR3 consists of 12 residues. The germline gives CDR1 SEHNR, CDR2 FQNEAQ (reference sequence). V was trimmed by 5 bases and J by 3 bases, leaving 8 bases between them. CDR3 DNA sequence: TGTGCCAGCAGCCGGAGTGACTACGAGCAGTACTTC. As protein: CASSRSDYEQYF.

This clone has a handful of counts. CDR3: CASSPGTSGRLRYNEQFF. CDR3 coding DNA: TGTGCCAGCAGCCCAGGGACTAGCGGGAGGCTGAGGTACAATGAGCAGTTCTTC. The J gene is TRBJ2-1, the V gene TRBV11-2; 15 bases fit TRBD2. The CDR3 spans 18 residues. From germline, CDR1 is SGHAT and CDR2 FQNNGV. V shed 5 bases, J shed 4 bases, and the junction held 9 bases outside the gene matches.

The chain combines TRBV5-4 with TRBJ2-3; the match to TRBD2 covers 8 bases. Germline-derived CDR1 and CDR2 are SGHNT and YYREEE (reference sequence). The CDR3 is 15 amino acids. J gave up 4 bases and V 0 bases, and 4 bases lay outside the gene matches. CDR3 residues: CASSLVGRAADTQYF. The CDR3 DNA reads as TGTGCCAGCAGCTTGGTCGGGAGGGCCGCAGATACGCAGTATTTT.